Presented here are 23 T cell receptor beta chains from one specimen sequenced in a study of OX40 agonist ivuxolimab in advanced cancers. Assay: immunoSEQ multiplex PCR; the TCRdb copy retains only in-frame clones and omits some. Of 70,000 to 95,000 clones listed, roughly 92% were seen once; the top ten hold roughly 2.6%. The sample consisted of CD4+ or CD8+ T cells sorted from blood, taken in a trial of the OX40 agonist ivuxolimab. Receptors originate from an adult with an advanced solid tumor such as melanoma, head and neck, liver or kidney cancer.

Comments on this clone: Other DNA sequences in this sample translate to the same CDR3. The chain combines TRBV27 with TRBJ2-7; D is uncertain. Germline CDR1 is MNHEY and CDR2 is SMNVEV (reference sequence). V lost 2 bases and J lost 1, with 6 bases in between. CDR3 length: 13 amino acids. The DNA of the CDR3 is TGTGCCAGCAGTTTAGGCGGATCCTACGAGCAGTACTTC. This gives the protein CASSLGGSYEQYF.

The chain uses TRBV19 and TRBJ2-1, with D uncertain. V was shortened by 3 bases and J by 3 bases, with 18 bases between the two germline ends. From germline, CDR1 is LNHDA and CDR2 SQIVND (reference sequence). The CDR3 has 17 amino acids. The DNA for the CDR3 is TGTGCCAGTAGTATCACGGCGGTGGGATGGGACTACAATGAGCAGTTCTTC. Protein product: CASSITAVGWDYNEQFF.

V gene TRBV19 combines with J gene TRBJ1-5; D uncertain. This CDR3 has 13 residues. With 3 bases removed from V and 6 bases from J, the gap between germline ends came to 9 bases. Germline assignment: CDR1 LNHDA and CDR2 SQIVND (reference sequence). The CDR3 spells CASSITASQPQHF. The CDR3 DNA reads TGTGCCAGTAGTATTACGGCTTCTCAGCCCCAGCATTTT.

The V and J genes are TRBV27 and TRBJ1-1, with D perhaps matching TRBD1 (6 bases). This CDR3 is built from 14 residues. Trimming removed 7 bases from V and 6 bases from J, with 18 bases in between. In germline, CDR1 is MNHEY, CDR2 SMNVEV (reference sequence). Here the CDR3 DNA reads TGTGCCAGCAAGGGGGGCTGGCCCTCTTCTGAAGCTTTCTTT. Its protein product is CASKGGWPSSEAFF.

This chain connects TRBV11-3 to TRBJ2-7, with D unclear. Trimming shortened V by 1 base and J by 5 bases, and 6 bases separated the two germline ends. The CDR3 consists of 12 residues. CDR1 SGHNT and CDR2 YENEEA come from the germline V gene. The CDR3, as DNA: TGTGCCAGCAGCTTAGGTCGGAACGAGCAGTACTTC. Residues: CASSLGRNEQYF.

This chain joins TRBV6-5 and TRBJ2-2; D is uncertain. Trimming pared 5 bases from V and 0 bases from J, leaving 10 bases between. The V gene's germline CDR1 is MNHEY and CDR2 SVGAGI. The CDR3 extends over 15 amino acids. The chain's CDR3 is CASSIHSANTGELFF. The DNA for the CDR3 is TGTGCCAGCAGTATTCACTCCGCGAACACCGGGGAGCTGTTTTTT.

The chain has TRBV27 and TRBJ1-2; 7 nucleotides align to TRBD1. Germline CDR1 reads MNHEY; CDR2 reads SMNVEV (reference sequence). The CDR3 sequence is 13 residues long. Trimming took 5 bases from V and 2 from J; bases not matched to a gene: 2. Written as DNA, the CDR3 is TGTGCCAGCAGTGTGACAGGGAACTATGGCTACACCTTC. Translated: CASSVTGNYGYTF.

V and J are TRBV27 and TRBJ2-1; D not certain. There are 15 residues in the CDR3. Between the trimmed V and J ends, which lost 6 bases and 1 base, there was a span of 13 bases. Germline loops: CDR1 MNHEY, CDR2 SMNVEV (reference sequence). The CDR3 nucleotides are TGTGCCAGCAGCCAGCCCGACACTTCCTACAATGAGCAGTTCTTC. This translates into CASSQPDTSYNEQFF.

CDR3 in DNA: TGTGCCAGTAGTTGGGACGGCTCGCAGGGGGGCACTGAAGCTTTCTTT. This codes for CASSWDGSQGGTEAFF. The chain is built from TRBV19 and TRBJ1-1, with 7 bases matching TRBD1. Germline V gives CDR1 LNHDA, CDR2 SQIVND (reference sequence). This CDR3 region has 16 residues. V was clipped by 5 bases and J by 4 bases; unmatched bases: 13.

V gene TRBV7-8 combines with J gene TRBJ2-5, with D uncertain. Germline lookup yields CDR1 SGHVS and CDR2 FQNEAQ. The CDR3 is 13 residues long. The ends were cut back, 4 bases at V and 2 bases at J, with 8 bases in the middle. CDR3 nucleotides: TGTGCCAGCAGCTATGACACGCAAGAGACCCAGTACTTC. It specifies CASSYDTQETQYF.

This chain uses TRBV7-6 with TRBJ2-1; D ambiguous. The V gene's germline CDR1 is SGHVS and CDR2 FNYEAQ. V was cut by 1 base and J by 3 bases, with 7 bases left in between. The CDR3 runs to 14 residues. The CDR3 spells CASSLGGFYNEQFF. In nucleotides, the CDR3 is TGTGCCAGCAGCTTAGGCGGATTCTACAATGAGCAGTTCTTC.

J is TRBJ2-3 and V is TRBV9; a weak D match, TRBD2 (6 bases). Trimming removed 3 bases at V and 3 bases at J, with 11 bases between. Germline CDR1 reads SGDLS; CDR2 reads YYNGEE. The CDR3 has 14 amino acids. The CDR3 loop reads CASSELGGTDTQYF. The CDR3 DNA sequence: TGTGCCAGCAGCGAACTTGGGGGGACAGATACGCAGTATTTT.

The chain carries TRBV6-6 and TRBJ2-1; 9 bases match TRBD1. The length of the CDR3 is 15 residues. From germline, CDR1 is MNHNY and CDR2 SVGAGI (reference sequence). J was trimmed by 7 bases and V by 8 bases; bases with no gene match: 12. CDR3 sequence: CASDVRQGEMNEQFF. The CDR3 coding sequence is TGTGCCAGCGATGTTAGACAGGGGGAAATGAATGAGCAGTTCTTC.

The V gene is TRBV5-6, the J gene TRBJ2-1; D ambiguous. With 2 bases removed from V and 5 bases from J, the gap between germline ends came to 5 bases. In germline, CDR1 is SGHDT, CDR2 YYEEEE. The CDR3 contains 12 residues. CDR3 nucleotides: TGTGCCAGCAGCTTTAATAACAATGAGCAGTTCTTC. Encoded protein: CASSFNNNEQFF.

The chain employs TRBV27 and TRBJ1-2; D unclear. Germline assignment: CDR1 MNHEY and CDR2 SMNVEV (reference sequence). This CDR3 spans 14 amino acids. Deletions cut 3 bases from V and 1 base from J, with 9 bases between. CDR3 loop: CASSLRGFNYGYTF. The CDR3 DNA is TGTGCCAGCAGTTTGCGAGGGTTTAACTATGGCTACACCTTC.

This clone came up a few times. The chain combines TRBV4-3 with TRBJ1-2; D is uncertain. Trimming left V 1 base short and J 4 bases short, with 10 bases between. Germline V gene data show CDR1 as LGHNA and CDR2 as YSLEER. The CDR3 runs 14 residues. In DNA, the CDR3 is TGCGCCAGCAGCCAAGGTAGCGGTGCCTATGGCTACACCTTC. Translation gives CASSQGSGAYGYTF.

The chain combines TRBV4-1 with TRBJ1-2, with 7 bases lining up with TRBD1. Germline loops: CDR1 MGHRA, CDR2 YSYEKL. The CDR3 sequence is 15 residues long. Trimming cost V 3 bases and J 2 bases; bases outside gene matches: 6. In DNA, the CDR3 is TGCGCCAGCAGCCAGAAGGCGACAGGGAACTATGGCTACACCTTC. Its protein product is CASSQKATGNYGYTF.

This chain connects TRBV28 to TRBJ1-1, with 7 bases identical to TRBD1. The V and J ends lost 7 bases and 5 bases, in that order; junction bases with no gene match: 13. This CDR3 is 15 amino acids long. Germline values: CDR1 MDHEN, CDR2 SYDVKM. The CDR3 bases are TGTGCCAGCACCAAATGGGGCAGGGGGGGGACTGAAGCTTTCTTT. It yields the protein CASTKWGRGGTEAFF. The variable domain in full, completed from reference TRBV28 and TRBJ1-1, reads DVKVTQSSRYLVKRTGEKVFLECVQDMDHENMFWYRQDPGLGLRLIYFSYDVKMKEKGDIPEGYSVSREKKERFSLILESASTNQTSMYLCASTKWGRGGTEAFFGQGTRLTVV.

V is TRBV15 and J is TRBJ1-1; D is uncertain. V lost 1 base and J lost 1, with 4 bases in between. The CDR3 extends over 13 amino acids. The germline V gene has CDR1 LNHNV and CDR2 YYDKDF (reference sequence). In nucleotides, the CDR3 is TGTGCCACCAGCAGAGGAGGGAACACTGAAGCTTTCTTT. As protein: CATSRGGNTEAFF. The whole variable domain, filled in from reference TRBV15 and TRBJ1-1, reads DAMVIQNPRYQVTQFGKPVTLSCSQTLNHNVMYWYQQKSSQAPKLLFHYYDKDFNNEADTPDNFQSRRPNTSFCFLDIRSPGLGDTAMYLCATSRGGNTEAFFGQGTRLTVV.

The V and J genes are TRBV9 and TRBJ1-2; no clear D. V was cut by 3 bases and J by 13 bases, with 10 bases left in between. Germline CDR1 and CDR2: SGDLS and YYNGEE. CDR3 length: 10 amino acids. The CDR3 loop reads CASSGTSTTF. For the CDR3, the DNA is TGTGCCAGCAGCGGGACCTCGACCACCTTC.

The V gene is TRBV6-1, the J gene TRBJ1-2; D may be TRBD1 (5 bases). This CDR3 contains 15 residues. Deletions cut 5 bases from V and 4 bases from J, with 17 bases between. CDR1 is MNHNS, CDR2 SASEGT, per germline. The CDR3 protein is CASSPGPGGGYGYTF. CDR3 bases: TGTGCCAGCAGTCCCGGCCCGGGGGGAGGCTATGGCTACACCTTC.

This rearrangement joins TRBV4-3 to TRBJ2-5, with D perhaps TRBD1 (6 bases). The CDR3 length is 15 residues. V gave up 2 bases and J gave up 2 bases, with 12 bases separating them. Germline V gene sequence: CDR1 LGHNA, CDR2 YSLEER. Here the CDR3 DNA reads TGCGCCAGCAGCCAAACACAGGGTGGGCAAGAGACCCAGTACTTC. It translates to CASSQTQGGQETQYF.

J is TRBJ2-1 and V is TRBV9; D perhaps matches TRBD2 (7 bases). Between the trimmed V and J ends, which lost 0 bases and 2 bases, there was a span of 9 bases. The CDR3 has 15 residues. CDR1 and CDR2 from the germline V gene are SGDLS and YYNGEE. Written as DNA, the CDR3 is TGTGCCAGCAGCGTAGAGGGGGGGACCTACAATGAGCAGTTCTTC. It translates to CASSVEGGTYNEQFF.